What follows are 11 T cell receptor beta chains derived from one specimen sequenced in a study of T cells in Graves' hyperthyroidism and ophthalmopathy. RNA transcripts yielded amplified TCR beta CDR3 regions. The HTBI primer set drove a first-round RT-PCR of the TCR CDR3. TCRdb re-analysed the multiplex PCR reads in MiXCR, keeping a single row per CDR3 protein. The sample lists some 460,000 distinct CDR3 sequences; approximately 15% were seen once. The source material was blood. These receptor sequences come from a woman between 18 and 29 years old with Graves' hyperthyroidism.

This clonotype was seen ten or more times. The chain couples TRBV3-1 to TRBJ2-2; D is perhaps TRBD1 (6 bases). The germline V and J ends were trimmed by 4 bases and 5 bases, with 17 bases remaining between them. CDR3 size: 16 residues. Germline V gene data show CDR1 as LGHDT and CDR2 as YNNKEL (reference sequence). The CDR3, as DNA: TGTGCCAGCAGCCGAGACCACCGCCAGGGGACCGGGGAGCTGTTTTTT. As protein: CASSRDHRQGTGELFF.

V usage is TRBV19 and J usage is TRBJ1-3; a weak D match, TRBD1 (6 bases). Between the trimmed V and J ends, which lost 5 bases and 0 bases, there was a span of 11 bases. From germline, CDR1 is LNHDA and CDR2 SQIVND (reference sequence). The CDR3 is made up of 15 amino acids. The CDR3 DNA follows: TGTGCCAGTAGTCCAGACAGGACCTCTGGAAACACCATATATTTT. This gives the protein CASSPDRTSGNTIYF.

This rearrangement joins TRBV20-1 to TRBJ2-7, with 10 bases fitting TRBD2. Trimming at V came to 5 bases and at J to 3 bases, leaving 4 bases not matched to a gene. This CDR3 region has 13 residues. Germline V CDR1 and CDR2: DFQATT, SNEGSKA (reference sequence). CDR3 protein: CSALLAGVYEQYF. The CDR3 region has the DNA TGCAGTGCTCTCCTAGCGGGAGTCTACGAGCAGTACTTC.

The sample holds many counts of this clonotype. This chain links TRBV2 with TRBJ2-5; the match to TRBD1 covers 9 bases. Germline CDR1 and CDR2: SNHLY and FYNNEI. This CDR3 contains 14 residues. V lost 4 bases, J lost 3 bases, and 3 bases stayed unmatched. CDR3 protein: CASSGQGGKETQYF. In DNA, the CDR3 is TGTGCCAGCAGTGGACAGGGGGGTAAAGAGACCCAGTACTTC.

This clonotype was seen at least ten times. The chain uses TRBV2 and TRBJ1-5, with a weak D call TRBD1 (6 bases). CDR1 SNHLY and CDR2 FYNNEI come from the germline V gene. The CDR3 spans 15 residues. Trimming cost V 6 bases and J 0 bases, with 12 bases left between them. CDR3 coding DNA: TGTGCCAGCAGCCTCACAGGGAATAGCAATCAGCCCCAGCATTTT. It translates to CASSLTGNSNQPQHF.

The CDR3 DNA reads TGTGCCAGCAGTTCCCGACTAGCGGGGGGCCCCACAGATACGCAGTATTTT. It encodes CASSSRLAGGPTDTQYF. This chain joins TRBV6-5 and TRBJ2-3; TRBD2 matches at 13 bases. The junction had 6 bases not matched to a gene; V was cut back by 4 bases and J by 2 bases. Germline V gene lookup returns CDR1 MNHEY and CDR2 SVGAGI. The CDR3 has 17 residues.

Details on this clonotype: With a much larger clone just one base away, this may be a read error. The chain combines TRBV20-1 with TRBJ2-3, with D unclear. The CDR3 is 11 residues long. The V end was cut by 4 bases, the J end by 8 bases, with 10 bases between. The germline V gene encodes CDR1 DFQATT and CDR2 SNEGSKA (reference sequence). CDR3 residues: CSATHEGTQYF. Written as DNA, the CDR3 is TGCAGTGCTACCCACGAAGGTACGCAGTATTTT.

This clonotype showed up many times. J is TRBJ2-7 and V is TRBV6-1, with D possibly called TRBD1 or TRBD2 (6 bases each). Deletions cut 2 bases from V and 0 bases from J, with 17 bases between. Looked up from germline, CDR1 is MNHNS and CDR2 is SASEGT. This CDR3 is 17 amino acids long. This CDR3 reads CASSESFLRDISYEQYF. The CDR3 DNA reads as TGTGCCAGCAGTGAAAGTTTCCTGCGGGACATCTCCTACGAGCAGTACTTC.

This clonotype was picked up many times. This chain links TRBV5-5 with TRBJ1-4, with D unclear. This CDR3 spans 15 amino acids. The germline gives CDR1 SGHKS, CDR2 YYEKEE (reference sequence). Trimming cost V 3 bases and J 5 bases, with 14 bases left between them. The DNA for the CDR3 is TGTGCCAGCAGCTGGGCAAGGGTTCTGAATGAAAAACTGTTTTTT. Protein product: CASSWARVLNEKLFF.

This clonotype occurred many times. This sequence joins TRBV6-1 and TRBJ2-1, with 9 bases matching TRBD2. Trimming at V came to 3 bases and at J to 4 bases, leaving 4 bases not matched to a gene. The germline gives CDR1 MNHNS, CDR2 SASEGT. This CDR3 is built from 15 residues. CDR3 sequence (DNA): TGTGCCAGCAGTGAGGGACTAGCAATTTACAATGAGCAGTTCTTC. This encodes CASSEGLAIYNEQFF.

Concerning this clonotype itself: A single base separates this from a much larger clone, so it may be a read error. This rearrangement joins TRBV6-1 to TRBJ1-1; D may be TRBD1 (5 bases). The CDR3 has 12 residues. The germline V gene has CDR1 MNHNS and CDR2 SASEGT. V gave up 11 bases and J gave up 0 bases, with 10 bases separating them. CDR3 DNA: TGTGCCCTGCTAGGGGTGAACACTGAAGCTTTCTTT. Residues: CALLGVNTEAFF.